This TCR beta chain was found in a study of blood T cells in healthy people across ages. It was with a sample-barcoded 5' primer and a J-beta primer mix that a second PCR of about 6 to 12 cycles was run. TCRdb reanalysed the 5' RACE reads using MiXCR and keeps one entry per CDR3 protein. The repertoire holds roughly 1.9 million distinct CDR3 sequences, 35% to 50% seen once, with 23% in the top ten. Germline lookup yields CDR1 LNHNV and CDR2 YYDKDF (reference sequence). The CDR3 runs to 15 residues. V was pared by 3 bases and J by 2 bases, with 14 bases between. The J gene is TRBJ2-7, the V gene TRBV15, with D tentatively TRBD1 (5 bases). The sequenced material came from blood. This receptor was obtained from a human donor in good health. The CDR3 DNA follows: TGTGCCACCAGCAGCCGTAGGGGCGAGACCTACGAGCAGTACTTC. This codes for CATSSRRGETYEQYF.